This TCR beta chain is drawn from a study of OX40 agonist ivuxolimab in advanced cancers. In the study overall: Three partial responders included one hepatocellular carcinoma patient and two cutaneous melanoma patients.

This clone was recorded once. V shed 2 bases and J 4 bases; nucleotides not matched to a gene: 5. The germline V gene encodes CDR1 ENHRY and CDR2 SYGVKD. The CDR3 loop spans 15 amino acids. Produced via immunoSEQ multiplex PCR; TCRdb's table is partial and in-frame only. The sample consists of tens of thousands of clones, around 80% of them appearing once. The material sequenced was CD4+ or CD8+ T cells sorted from blood, taken in a trial of the OX40 agonist ivuxolimab. The receptor's source is an adult with an advanced solid tumor such as melanoma, head and neck, liver or kidney cancer. The chain has TRBV10-3 and TRBJ1-3; 7 nucleotides agree with TRBD1. The CDR3 DNA reads TGTGCCATCAGTGAGCAAGGGGGCAAGGGAAACACCATATATTTT. Translated: CAISEQGGKGNTIYF.